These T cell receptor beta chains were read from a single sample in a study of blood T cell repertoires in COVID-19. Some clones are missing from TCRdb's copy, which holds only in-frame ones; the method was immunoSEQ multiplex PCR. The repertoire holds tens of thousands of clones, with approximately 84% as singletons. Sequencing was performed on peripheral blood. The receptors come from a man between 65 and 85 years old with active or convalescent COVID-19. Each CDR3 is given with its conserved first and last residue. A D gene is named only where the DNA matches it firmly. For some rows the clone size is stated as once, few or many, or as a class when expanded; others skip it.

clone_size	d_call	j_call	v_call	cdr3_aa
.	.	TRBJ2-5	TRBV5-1	CASSLGGATETQYF
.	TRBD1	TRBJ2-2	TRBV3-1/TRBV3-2	CASSQVQGAVGELFF
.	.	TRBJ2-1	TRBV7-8	CASSLDPESYNEQFF
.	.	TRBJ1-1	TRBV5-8	CASSRGVGGNTEAFF
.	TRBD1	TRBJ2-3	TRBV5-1	CASSSGQVLLTDTQYF
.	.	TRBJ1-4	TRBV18	CASSSGSATNEKLFF
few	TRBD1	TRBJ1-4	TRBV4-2	CASSQERTGGVKLFF
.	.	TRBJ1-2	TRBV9	CASSLQDSLGAGYTF
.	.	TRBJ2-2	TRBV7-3	CASSPDFGTGELFF
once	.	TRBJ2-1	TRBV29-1	CSVERLANYNEQFF
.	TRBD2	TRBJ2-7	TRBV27	CASTLAGGGSYEQYF
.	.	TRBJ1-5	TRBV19	CASSMGHSNQPQHF
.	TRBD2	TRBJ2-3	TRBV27	CASSLYLAGGTDTQYF
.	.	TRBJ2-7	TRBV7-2	CASSLERVLGEQYF
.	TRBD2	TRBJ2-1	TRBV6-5	CASSYWGSGRNNEQFF
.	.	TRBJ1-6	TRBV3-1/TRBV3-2	CASSQAGISNSPLHF
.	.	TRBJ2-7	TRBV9	CASSVIPEGEQYF
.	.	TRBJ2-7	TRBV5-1	CASSHPGGYEQYF
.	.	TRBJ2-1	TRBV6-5	CASREAALYNEQFF